This T cell receptor beta chain was recovered during a study of CD8+ T cells in alopecia areata. The ends lost 5 bases at V and 1 base at J; junction bases unmatched: 11. This CDR3 comprises 15 residues. Germline V gene sequence: CDR1 GTSNPN, CDR2 SVGIG (reference sequence). The treatment: oral pan-JAK inhibitor, 5-10 mg twice daily. Details on this clone: As yet, its antigen is unknown.

Study-wide findings and caveats: Normal scalp showed lower clonality than lesional scalp, especially alopecia totalis/universalis. Tofacitinib significantly reduced both scalp clonality and expanded CD8+ clones among the top 100.

Extracted RNA was reverse transcribed, and the resulting cDNA served as sequencing template. Profiled with immunoSEQ multiplex PCR; TCRdb holds only in-frame clones, not every one. Seen here are roughly 250,000 clones, around 64% observed once, and the top ten hold 0.75% to 0.95%. The material was CD4+ T cells sorted from blood, obtained at roughly week 53, from a patient treated with tofacitinib. This chain joins TRBV30 and TRBJ2-7, with 7 nucleotides matching TRBD2. The sequence derives from a human donor with alopecia areata. For the CDR3, the DNA is TGTGCCTGGGTTTTTCGGACTAGTACTTCCTACGAGCAGTACTTC. Amino acid sequence: CAWVFRTSTSYEQYF.